This T cell receptor (beta chain) is drawn from a study of identical twins (dated by TCRdb to the mid-2010s). About the full investigation: To test whether fetal clonotypes persist, the study used deep sequencing on TCR alpha and beta repertoires from monozygotic twins, unrelated adults of various ages, and cord blood. Replicate twin experiments were performed at different times using different library preparation protocols to rule out contamination.

Points on this clonotype: Its antigen is still unknown. Base qualities were left out, and no much larger clone turns up one base away.

Every donor was a healthy Caucasian. The twin cohort comprised three pairs of female monozygotic twins, all aged roughly 18 to 29 years. Peripheral blood mononuclear cells were the source from which RNA for the TCR libraries was isolated. Paper-wide results and their limitations: Because the same donors could not be followed over many years, conclusions were based on cross-sectional statistical analysis. In monozygotic twins, recombination models systematically underestimated out-of-frame TCR alpha sharing, but the models matched the sharing seen between unrelated individuals. Compared with coincidental sharing between unrelated individuals, an excess of low generation-probability sequences was observed among out-of-frame TCR alpha sequences shared between twins. Fewer insertions were carried by abundant cord blood beta clonotypes; a weaker similar trend was observed in young adult naive repertoires, while no such trend was observed in memory repertoires. Invariant T cells such as MAIT and iNKT could partly confound zero-insertion analyses, though diverse VJ usage argued against this for most clonotypes. The excess sharing between twins in beta out-of-frame sequences was weaker because fewer shared sequences reduced the signal-to-noise ratio.

Library preparation used 5' RACE. The sequencer was an Illumina HiSeq 2000. Template switching added a universal primer binding site, and the final cDNA carried a unique molecular identifier that allowed TCR cDNA molecules to be counted accurately. First-strand cDNA for TCR alpha and beta chains was synthesized from specific primers in the conserved constant-segment region. Each cDNA library was double barcoded, with a SMART-Mk sample barcode plus Illumina barcodes, to control for contamination. TruSeq adapter sequences, together with Illumina sample barcodes, were added in two successive PCR steps. The Illumina HiSeq platform was used with custom primers to sequence TCR alpha and beta cDNA libraries. The authors processed their data as follows. MiGEC was used to process raw reads and extract unique molecular identifiers, and MiXCR was used to find CDR3 positions. For each individual, recombination models were inferred using an EM algorithm with the repgenHMM and IGoR tools. Shared clonotype analysis was performed with the tcR package in R, normalizing sharing by the product of cloneset sizes. To study raw recombination without the effects of thymic and clonal selection, out-of-frame nonproductive sequences were analyzed. TCRdb handled the public reads itself, with Q25 trimming in fastp and clone calling in MiXCR, and kept productive beta chains. All rows with the same CDR3 protein become a single entry with the most common DNA and genes. TCRdb's processing, not the study's, gives the V and J calls here. In this sample the table shows some 630,000 distinct CDR3 sequences, roughly 7.1% of which occur a single time. 1.6% of the sample lies in the top ten.

The CDR3 contains 16 residues, cysteine and phenylalanine counted. The sequence is cut down to CDR3 DNA, 48 bases in frame from base 1. A distance of 10 bases separates the germline ends of V and J, which lose 0 bases and 1 base respectively. The germline V gene supplies CDR1 SGHDT and CDR2 YYEEEE. These data also formed part of another study, on yellow fever vaccine responses in identical twins. That second publication adds: According to the authors, in identical twins the way T cells responded to vaccination appeared partly convergent and partly personalized. In identical twins, the study followed T cell clones that responded to the vaccine with precision.

Specimen: PBMCs. The receptor comes from a woman younger than 30 in good health. The rearranged chain carries TRBV5-6 and TRBJ2-2, with TRBD2 as a weak D call on 5 bases. The sequenced DNA: TGTGCCAGCAGCTTGGTTCTAGCTAAGAACACCGGGGAGCTGTTTTTT. It specifies CASSLVLAKNTGELFF.